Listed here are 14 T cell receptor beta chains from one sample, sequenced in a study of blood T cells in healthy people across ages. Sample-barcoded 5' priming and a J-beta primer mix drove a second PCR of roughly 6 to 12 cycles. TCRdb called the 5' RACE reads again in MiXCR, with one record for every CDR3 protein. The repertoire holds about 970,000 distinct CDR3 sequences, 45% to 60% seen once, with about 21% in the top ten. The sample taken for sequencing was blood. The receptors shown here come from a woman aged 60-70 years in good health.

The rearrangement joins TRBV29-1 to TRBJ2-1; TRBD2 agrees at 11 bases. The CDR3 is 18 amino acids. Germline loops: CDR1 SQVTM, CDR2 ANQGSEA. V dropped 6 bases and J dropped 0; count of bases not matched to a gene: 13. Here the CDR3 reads CSVGKGLAGLSSYNEQFF. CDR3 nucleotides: TGCAGCGTCGGAAAAGGACTAGCGGGTTTAAGCTCCTACAATGAGCAGTTCTTC.

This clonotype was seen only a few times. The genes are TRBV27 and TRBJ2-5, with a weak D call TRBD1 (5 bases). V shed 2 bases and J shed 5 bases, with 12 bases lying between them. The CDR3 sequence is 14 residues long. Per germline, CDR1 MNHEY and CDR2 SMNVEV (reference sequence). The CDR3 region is CASSLRGDGETQYF. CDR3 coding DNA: TGTGCCAGCAGTTTAAGGGGCGACGGGGAGACCCAGTACTTC.

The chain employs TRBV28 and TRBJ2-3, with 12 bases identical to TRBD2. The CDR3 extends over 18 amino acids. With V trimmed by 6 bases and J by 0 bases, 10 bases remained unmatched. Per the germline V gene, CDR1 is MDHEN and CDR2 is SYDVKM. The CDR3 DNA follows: TGTGCCAGCAGCCGAGTCACTAGCGGGAGGACTAGCACAGATACGCAGTATTTT. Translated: CASSRVTSGRTSTDTQYF.

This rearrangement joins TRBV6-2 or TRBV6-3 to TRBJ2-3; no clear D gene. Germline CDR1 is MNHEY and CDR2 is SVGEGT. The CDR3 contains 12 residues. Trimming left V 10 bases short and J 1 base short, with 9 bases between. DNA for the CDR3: TGTGCCACCTCTCCTGGCACAGATACGCAGTATTTT. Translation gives CATSPGTDTQYF.

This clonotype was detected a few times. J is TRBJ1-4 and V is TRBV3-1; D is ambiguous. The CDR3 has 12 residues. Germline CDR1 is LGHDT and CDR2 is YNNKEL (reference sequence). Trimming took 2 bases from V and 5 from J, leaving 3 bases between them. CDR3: CASSQMNEKLFF. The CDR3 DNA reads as TGTGCCAGCAGCCAAATGAATGAAAAACTGTTTTTT.

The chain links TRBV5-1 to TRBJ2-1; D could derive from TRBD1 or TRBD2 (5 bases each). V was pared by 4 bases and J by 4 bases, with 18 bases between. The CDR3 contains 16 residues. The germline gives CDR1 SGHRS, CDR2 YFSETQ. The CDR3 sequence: CASSRDGFPPYNEQFF. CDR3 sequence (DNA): TGCGCCAGCAGCCGGGACGGGTTCCCGCCTTACAATGAGCAGTTCTTC.

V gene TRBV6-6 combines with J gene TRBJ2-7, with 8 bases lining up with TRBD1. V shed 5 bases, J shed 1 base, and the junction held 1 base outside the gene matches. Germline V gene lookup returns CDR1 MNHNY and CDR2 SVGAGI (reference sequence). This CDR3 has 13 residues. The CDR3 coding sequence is TGTGCCAGCAGTGGGGACAGGTCCTACGAGCAGTACTTC. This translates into CASSGDRSYEQYF.

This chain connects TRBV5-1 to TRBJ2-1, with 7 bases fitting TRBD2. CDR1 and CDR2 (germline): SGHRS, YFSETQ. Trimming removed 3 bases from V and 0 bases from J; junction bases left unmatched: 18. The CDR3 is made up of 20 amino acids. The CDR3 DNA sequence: TGCGCCAGCAGCTGGGCCCCTCGGCCTAGCGGACCCAGCTCCTACAATGAGCAGTTCTTC. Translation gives CASSWAPRPSGPSSYNEQFF.

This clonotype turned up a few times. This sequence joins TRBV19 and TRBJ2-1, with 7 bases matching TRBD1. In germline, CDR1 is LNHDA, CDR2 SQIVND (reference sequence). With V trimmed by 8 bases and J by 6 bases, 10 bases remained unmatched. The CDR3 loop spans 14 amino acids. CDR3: CASPDRVPINEQFF. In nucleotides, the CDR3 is TGTGCCAGTCCAGACAGGGTACCCATCAATGAGCAGTTCTTC. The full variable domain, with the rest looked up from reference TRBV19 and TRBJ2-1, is DGGITQSPKYLFRKEGQNVTLSCEQNLNHDAMYWYRQDPGQGLRLIYYSQIVNDFQKGDIAEGYSVSREKKESFPLTVTSAQKNPTAFYLCASPDRVPINEQFFGPGTRLTVL.

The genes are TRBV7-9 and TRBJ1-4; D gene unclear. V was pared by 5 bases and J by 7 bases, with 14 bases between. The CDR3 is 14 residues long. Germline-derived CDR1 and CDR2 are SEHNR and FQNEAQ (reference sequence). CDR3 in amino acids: CASSPTGMGEKLFF. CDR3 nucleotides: TGTGCCAGCAGCCCGACCGGGATGGGTGAAAAACTGTTTTTT.

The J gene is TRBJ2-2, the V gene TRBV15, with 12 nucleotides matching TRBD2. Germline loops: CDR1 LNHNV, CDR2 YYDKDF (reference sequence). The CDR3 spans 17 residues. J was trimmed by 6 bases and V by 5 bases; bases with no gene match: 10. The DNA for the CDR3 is TGTGCCACCAGCTACCGGACTAGCGGGATGATCGCCGGGGAGCTGTTTTTT. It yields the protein CATSYRTSGMIAGELFF.

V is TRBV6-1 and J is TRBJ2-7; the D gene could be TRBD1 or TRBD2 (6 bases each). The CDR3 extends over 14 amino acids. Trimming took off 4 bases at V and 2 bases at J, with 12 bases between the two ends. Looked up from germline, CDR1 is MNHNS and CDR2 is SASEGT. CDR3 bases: TGTGCCAGCAGTGCCTACAGGGAGGCCTACGAGCAGTACTTC. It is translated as CASSAYREAYEQYF.

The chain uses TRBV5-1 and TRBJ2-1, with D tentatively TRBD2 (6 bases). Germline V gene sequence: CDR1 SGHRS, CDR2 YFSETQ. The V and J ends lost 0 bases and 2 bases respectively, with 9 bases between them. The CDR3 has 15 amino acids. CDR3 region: CASSLASDPYNEQFF. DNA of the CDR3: TGCGCCAGCAGCTTGGCTAGCGATCCCTACAATGAGCAGTTCTTC.

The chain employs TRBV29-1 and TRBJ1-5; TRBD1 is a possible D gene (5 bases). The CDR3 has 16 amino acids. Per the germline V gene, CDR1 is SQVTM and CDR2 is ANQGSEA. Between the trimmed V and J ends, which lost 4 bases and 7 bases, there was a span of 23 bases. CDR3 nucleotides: TGCAGCGTTGGTGGGGGGAGCCCCGGGAGGAACCAGCCCCAGCATTTT. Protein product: CSVGGGSPGRNQPQHF.